This TCR beta chain was obtained from a study of molecular identifiers for immune sequencing clone quantification. Study-wide results and limits: Clone sizes that are highly expanded could be underestimated when identical TCR molecules share a barcode.

Of note for this clonotype: Its antigen is unknown. A read error may be the cause here, since a much bigger clone is one base away.

Naive CD8 T cell sorting was performed on the CD8+CD4-CCR7+CD45RA+ phenotype. MiXCR, applied by TCRdb to the PCR reads, yields one record per CDR3 protein. The sample contains a few hundred thousand distinct CDR3 sequences, roughly 24% of which appear only once. This sequence originates from a human donor in good health. Some libraries in this study had Jurkat cell RNA spiked in. The sequenced sample consisted of naive CD8+ T cells from blood, with Jurkat cell RNA spiked in. The sample's subset: FACS-sorted CD8+CD4-CCR7+CD45RA+ naive T cells.

In DNA form, the CDR3 reads TGTGCCAGCAGCTTAGTTGTCGGGGAGGACACTGAAGCTTTCTTT. Protein product: CASSLVVGEDTEAFF. The V call is TRBV7-6, the J call TRBJ1-1; no clear D. Germline loops: CDR1 SGHVS, CDR2 FNYEAQ. The V end lost 1 base, the J end lost 3 bases, and 12 bases lay between the germline ends. CDR3 length equals 15 residues.